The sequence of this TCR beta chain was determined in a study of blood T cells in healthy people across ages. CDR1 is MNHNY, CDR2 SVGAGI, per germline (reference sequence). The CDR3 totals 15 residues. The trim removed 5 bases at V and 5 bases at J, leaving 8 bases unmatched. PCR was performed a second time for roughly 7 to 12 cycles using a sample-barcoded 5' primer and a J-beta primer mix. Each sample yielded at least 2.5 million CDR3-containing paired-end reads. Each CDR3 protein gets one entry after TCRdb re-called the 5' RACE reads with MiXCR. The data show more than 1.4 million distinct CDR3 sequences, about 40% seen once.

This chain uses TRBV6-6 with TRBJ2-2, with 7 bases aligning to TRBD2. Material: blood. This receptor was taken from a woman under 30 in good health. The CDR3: CASSPLKAGTGELFF. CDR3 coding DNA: TGTGCCAGCAGTCCTTTGAAAGCGGGGACCGGGGAGCTGTTTTTT.